This is a list of T cell receptor beta chains from one sample in a study of tumor and adjacent non-tumor tissue in lung cancer. Using its own MiXCR run on the multiplex PCR reads, TCRdb lists one record per CDR3 protein. The data show over 110,000 distinct CDR3 sequences, around two thirds seen once. Sequenced material: lung tumor tissue. The receptors stem from a man between 60 and 75 years old with small cell lung cancer. The CDR3 runs from the conserved cysteine through the conserved F or W. Each record gives: V gene, J gene, D gene, clone size, CDR3 protein, CDR3 DNA. A D gene is named only where the DNA matches it firmly. The size entry is marked missing in some rows and otherwise reads once, few, many or a size class.

>TRBV20-1|TRBJ2-5|-|few
CSASFMGLAETQYF
TGCAGTGCTAGTTTTATGGGGCTAGCTGAGACCCAGTACTTC
>TRBV20-1|TRBJ2-3|-|-
CSARDRGGSDTRYF
TGCAGTGCTAGAGATAGGGGGGGCTCAGATACGCGGTATTTT
>TRBV7-8|TRBJ2-3|-|-
CASSLDRTNTQYF
TGTGCCAGCAGCTTAGATAGGACAAATACGCAGTATTTT
>TRBV11-2|TRBJ2-2|TRBD2|-
CSSSFKLALNTGELFF
TGTTCCAGCAGCTTTAAACTAGCGCTAAACACCGGGGAGCTGTTTTTC
>TRBV11-3|TRBJ2-7|-|few
CASIGQGYEQHF
TGTGCCAGCATCGGTCAGGGTTACGAGCAGCACTTC
>TRBV5-4|TRBJ1-6|-|-
CASSLTDSSLHF
TGTGCCAGCAGCTTAACGGATTCATCCCTCCACTTT
>TRBV20-1|TRBJ1-1|-|-
CSVWAAPGGTEAFF
TGCAGTGTTTGGGCGGCTCCCGGGGGGACTGAAGCTTTCTTT
>TRBV28|TRBJ2-2|-|many
CASSPVLSNTGELFF
TGTGCCAGCAGTCCGGTACTTTCGAACACCGGGGAGCTGTTTTTT
>TRBV16|TRBJ1-5|-|-
CASTPGQRNQPQHF
TGTGCCAGCACCCCTGGGCAGCGCAATCAGCCCCAGCATTTT
>TRBV4-1|TRBJ2-7|-|many
CASSQGAGPGYEQYF
TGCGCCAGCAGCCAAGGAGCAGGACCCGGCTACGAGCAGTACTTC
>TRBV20-1|TRBJ1-3|TRBD1|many
CSARDLTGEGNTIYF
TGCAGTGCTAGAGATCTCACAGGGGAAGGAAACACCATATATTTT
>TRBV20-1|TRBJ2-5|TRBD2|-
CSARMEVGISGRGVLSEETQYF
TGCAGTGCTAGGATGGAGGTTGGGATTAGCGGGAGGGGTGTTTTGTCAGAAGAGACCCAGTACTTC
>TRBV11-1|TRBJ2-1|TRBD2|-
CASSTRQRGNIEEFF
TGTGCCAGCAGCACCCGACAGCGGGGCAACATTGAGGAGTTCTTC
>TRBV11-2|TRBJ2-1|-|once
CANSSDLNRRQFF
TGTGCCAACAGCTCAGATCTGAACAGGAGGCAGTTCTTC
>TRBV6-2/TRBV6-3|TRBJ2-7|-|-
CASSHLLVETYEQYF
TGTGCCAGCAGCCACTTGCTAGTGGAAACCTACGAGCAGTACTTC
>TRBV30|TRBJ1-6|-|-
CAWSVGGSYNSPLHF
TGTGCCTGGAGTGTAGGCGGTTCCTATAATTCACCCCTCCACTTT
>TRBV11-3|TRBJ2-5|TRBD1|-
CASSLHTGGIETQYF
TGTGCCAGCAGCTTGCATACAGGGGGCATAGAGACCCAGTACTTC
>TRBV11-2|TRBJ2-5|-|-
CVSILVLGRETQYF
TGTGTCAGCATCTTAGTGCTGGGTAGAGAGACCCAGTACTTC
>TRBV30|TRBJ1-2|-|-
CAWNSGGTFYGYTF
TGTGCCTGGAACTCCGGCGGAACATTCTATGGCTACACCTTC
>TRBV12-3/TRBV12-4|TRBJ1-2|TRBD1|many
CASSRGQGAYGYTF
TGTGCCAGTTCAAGGGGACAGGGGGCTTATGGCTACACCTTC
>TRBV6-5|TRBJ1-5|-|-
CASSFPNELQHF
TGTGCCAGCAGTTTCCCTAATGAGCTCCAGCATTTT
>TRBV11-2|TRBJ2-3|-|-
CASSLATRGTDTQYF
TGTGCCAGCAGCTTAGCCACAAGGGGCACGGATACGCAGTATTTT
>TRBV11-2|TRBJ2-1|-|-
CASSPPRNEQFF
TGTGCCAGCAGTCCCCCTCGGAATGAGCAGTTCTTC
>TRBV6-6|TRBJ1-3|TRBD1|-
CASRHDREKGWTIYF
TGTGCCAGCAGACATGACAGGGAAAAAGGCTGGACCATATATTTT
>TRBV7-9|TRBJ2-5|-|-
CASSLRTEKETQYF
TGTGCCAGCAGCCTACGGACAGAGAAAGAGACCCAGTACTTC
>TRBV12-3/TRBV12-4|TRBJ2-5|-|few
CASTFPSGTQYF
TGTGCCAGCACTTTCCCCTCTGGGACCCAGTACTTC
>TRBV20-1|TRBJ2-5|TRBD1|-
CGANRGEETQYF
TGCGGTGCTAACAGGGGGGAAGAGACCCAGTACTTC
>TRBV13|TRBJ2-1|TRBD2|many
CASSLLGTSGGNEQFF
TGTGCCAGCAGCCTTTTGGGGACTAGCGGGGGCAATGAGCAGTTCTTC
>TRBV11-2|TRBJ2-5|-|-
CASSLYNPETQYF
TGTGCCAGCAGCTTATACAATCCAGAGACCCAGTACTTC
>TRBV4-1|TRBJ2-7|-|many
CASSQVGNEQYF
TGCGCCAGCAGCCAAGTGGGAAATGAGCAGTACTTC
>TRBV30|TRBJ2-1|-|-
CAWSVGGNNEQFF
TGTGCCTGGAGTGTCGGGGGAAACAATGAGCAGTTCTTC
>TRBV6-1|TRBJ2-1|-|-
CASSEFGDDLNEQFF
TGTGCCAGTAGTGAATTTGGGGACGACCTCAATGAGCAGTTCTTC